The rows below give T cell receptor beta chains drawn from one sample of a study of T cells after yellow fever vaccination. Each CDR3 protein gets one entry after TCRdb re-called the 5' RACE reads with MiXCR. The table records about 400,000 distinct CDR3 sequences, 6.2% of them present only once. Sequencing used PBMCs, obtained 5 days after the yellow fever booster vaccination. These receptors came from a man aged 25-45 years who received the YFV17D yellow fever vaccine. Both conserved end residues are part of each CDR3. D genes are given only for firm matches. Clone size is shown for a subset of rows, as once, few, many or a class of expanded clone.

CDR3nt: TGTGCCAGCAGCATAGCGGGTCTCTCCTACAATGAGCAGTTCTTC
CDR3aa: CASSIAGLSYNEQFF
j_gene: TRBJ2-1
d_gene: TRBD2
v_gene: TRBV5-4
len: 15
abundance: few

CDR3nt: TGTGCCAGCAGCGATCGAAAACAGGGTAACACCGGGGAGCTGTTTTTT
CDR3aa: CASSDRKQGNTGELFF
j_gene: TRBJ2-2
d_gene: .
v_gene: TRBV7-2
len: 16
abundance: few

CDR3nt: TGTGCCAGCAGTGCTCCCGGGACAGGGTGGTACGAGCAGTACTTC
CDR3aa: CASSAPGTGWYEQYF
j_gene: TRBJ2-7
d_gene: TRBD1
v_gene: TRBV2
len: 15
abundance: many

CDR3nt: TGCAGTGCCCCCGAAAGCGAAGTGTACCAAGAGACCCAGTACTTC
CDR3aa: CSAPESEVYQETQYF
j_gene: TRBJ2-5
d_gene: .
v_gene: TRBV20-1
len: 15
abundance: .

CDR3nt: TGTGCCAGCAGCGTACAGGAGAACTCGGGCGAGACCCAGTACTTC
CDR3aa: CASSVQENSGETQYF
j_gene: TRBJ2-5
d_gene: .
v_gene: TRBV9
len: 15
abundance: few

CDR3nt: TGTGCCAGCAGTCGACTCGTAGAGACCCAGTACTTC
CDR3aa: CASSRLVETQYF
j_gene: TRBJ2-5
d_gene: .
v_gene: TRBV12-3/TRBV12-4
len: 12
abundance: many

CDR3nt: TGCAGTGCTAGGACCCCGGGGAGATCCTACGAGCAGTACTTC
CDR3aa: CSARTPGRSYEQYF
j_gene: TRBJ2-7
d_gene: .
v_gene: TRBV20-1
len: 14
abundance: few

CDR3nt: TGCGCCAGCAGCGCCAGGGGCGCGGGACGGAAGGGAGAGACCCAGTACTTC
CDR3aa: CASSARGAGRKGETQYF
j_gene: TRBJ2-5
d_gene: .
v_gene: TRBV5-1
len: 17
abundance: few

CDR3nt: TGCAGCGTTGCTCTGGTGTACCAAGAGACCCAGTACTTC
CDR3aa: CSVALVYQETQYF
j_gene: TRBJ2-5
d_gene: .
v_gene: TRBV29-1
len: 13
abundance: many

CDR3nt: TGCAGCGTTGGGCCGGCGGGACAGGGGGCAGATACGCAGTATTTT
CDR3aa: CSVGPAGQGADTQYF
j_gene: TRBJ2-3
d_gene: TRBD1
v_gene: TRBV29-1
len: 15
abundance: many

CDR3nt: TGTGCCAGCACTTGGACTTCTACGAGCTCCTACGAGCAGTACTTC
CDR3aa: CASTWTSTSSYEQYF
j_gene: TRBJ2-7
d_gene: .
v_gene: TRBV12-3/TRBV12-4
len: 15
abundance: many

CDR3nt: TGCAGTGCTAGAGGAGGTCGGAACTCTGGAAACACCATATATTTT
CDR3aa: CSARGGRNSGNTIYF
j_gene: TRBJ1-3
d_gene: .
v_gene: TRBV20-1
len: 15
abundance: .

CDR3nt: TGCGCCAGCAGCGCCGGGACAAGCACAGATACGCAGTATTTT
CDR3aa: CASSAGTSTDTQYF
j_gene: TRBJ2-3
d_gene: .
v_gene: TRBV5-1
len: 14
abundance: many

CDR3nt: TGTGCCACCAGTGATTATGCAGGGATGAAAGAGACCCAGTACTTC
CDR3aa: CATSDYAGMKETQYF
j_gene: TRBJ2-5
d_gene: .
v_gene: TRBV24-1
len: 15
abundance: .

CDR3nt: TGCGCCAGCAGCCCGGACTGTCACCTATCCTACGAGCAGTACTTC
CDR3aa: CASSPDCHLSYEQYF
j_gene: TRBJ2-7
d_gene: .
v_gene: TRBV5-1
len: 15
abundance: .

CDR3nt: TGTGCCAGCAGCTTTTCCCGGACTAGCGACACAGATACGCAGTATTTT
CDR3aa: CASSFSRTSDTDTQYF
j_gene: TRBJ2-3
d_gene: TRBD2
v_gene: TRBV27
len: 16
abundance: many

CDR3nt: TGTGCCAGCAGTTTAGCGCGAAGGGTTTCTAATGAAAAACTGTTTTTT
CDR3aa: CASSLARRVSNEKLFF
j_gene: TRBJ1-4
d_gene: .
v_gene: TRBV12-3/TRBV12-4
len: 16
abundance: .

CDR3nt: TGTGCCAGCAGCCAAGAAAGGGGAAGCGGCTCACCCCTCCACTTT
CDR3aa: CASSQERGSGSPLHF
j_gene: TRBJ1-6
d_gene: .
v_gene: TRBV3-1
len: 15
abundance: .

CDR3nt: TGCAGCGTCCCTTCCCAGGGTGATAGTTCATACACCTTC
CDR3aa: CSVPSQGDSSYTF
j_gene: TRBJ1-2
d_gene: .
v_gene: TRBV29-1
len: 13
abundance: few

CDR3nt: TGTGCCAGCAGCGGGGCAGGGTTTAGCGGGAGATACGAGCAGTACTTC
CDR3aa: CASSGAGFSGRYEQYF
j_gene: TRBJ2-7
d_gene: TRBD2
v_gene: TRBV28
len: 16
abundance: many

CDR3nt: TGCAGTGCAGTGAGGACTAGGGGCTACGAGCAGTACTTC
CDR3aa: CSAVRTRGYEQYF
j_gene: TRBJ2-7
d_gene: TRBD2
v_gene: TRBV20-1
len: 13
abundance: .

CDR3nt: TGTGCCAGCAGTTACTCGCCCCCCCCCACCGGGGAGCTGTTTTTT
CDR3aa: CASSYSPPPTGELFF
j_gene: TRBJ2-2
d_gene: .
v_gene: TRBV6-2/TRBV6-3
len: 15
abundance: many

CDR3nt: TGTGCCAGCAGTTACTCCCTGACAGGGGGCTCCTACGAGCAGTACTTC
CDR3aa: CASSYSLTGGSYEQYF
j_gene: TRBJ2-7
d_gene: TRBD1
v_gene: TRBV6-5
len: 16
abundance: .

CDR3nt: TGTGCCAGCAGCCTACGGACAGGGATGAGGGCTGAAGCTTTCTTT
CDR3aa: CASSLRTGMRAEAFF
j_gene: TRBJ1-1
d_gene: TRBD1
v_gene: TRBV11-2
len: 15
abundance: few

CDR3nt: TGTGCCAGCAAGCCCGGGACTAGCCTCAATGAGCAGTTCTTC
CDR3aa: CASKPGTSLNEQFF
j_gene: TRBJ2-1
d_gene: TRBD2
v_gene: TRBV19
len: 14
abundance: .

CDR3nt: TGCGCCAGCAGCTTGGAAGGGGGCCCTAGCTCCTACAATGAGCAGTTCTTC
CDR3aa: CASSLEGGPSSYNEQFF
j_gene: TRBJ2-1
d_gene: TRBD1
v_gene: TRBV5-1
len: 17
abundance: few

CDR3nt: TGTGCCAGCAGCTTGGCCTTGAGAACCGGGGAGCTGTTTTTT
CDR3aa: CASSLALRTGELFF
j_gene: TRBJ2-2
d_gene: .
v_gene: TRBV7-8
len: 14
abundance: many

CDR3nt: TGTGCCAGCAGCCCCGGGCCCAGCGGGTACAATGAGCAGTTCTTC
CDR3aa: CASSPGPSGYNEQFF
j_gene: TRBJ2-1
d_gene: .
v_gene: TRBV7-2
len: 15
abundance: many

CDR3nt: TGTGCCAGCACCCGTTTCCTGGGGGAAGAGACCCAGTACTTC
CDR3aa: CASTRFLGEETQYF
j_gene: TRBJ2-5
d_gene: .
v_gene: TRBV11-2
len: 14
abundance: many

CDR3nt: TGTGCTAGTGGTTTGGGACTAGCTTTCTACGAGCAGTACTTC
CDR3aa: CASGLGLAFYEQYF
j_gene: TRBJ2-7
d_gene: TRBD2
v_gene: TRBV12-5
len: 14
abundance: few

CDR3nt: TGTGCCAGCAGTGACCCCGGGACAGCACACTACGAGCAGTACTTC
CDR3aa: CASSDPGTAHYEQYF
j_gene: TRBJ2-7
d_gene: TRBD1
v_gene: TRBV25-1
len: 15
abundance: .

CDR3nt: TGTGCCAGCTCACCGGGACTAGCGGGAGCAGTGGTCGAGCAGTACTTC
CDR3aa: CASSPGLAGAVVEQYF
j_gene: TRBJ2-7
d_gene: TRBD2
v_gene: TRBV18
len: 16
abundance: .

CDR3nt: TGCAGTGGGCAGGCCTCCTACGAGCAGTACTTC
CDR3aa: CSGQASYEQYF
j_gene: TRBJ2-7
d_gene: .
v_gene: TRBV20-1
len: 11
abundance: few

CDR3nt: TGTGCCAGCAGGTTGGGGGGATTCGCCTACGAGCAGTACTTC
CDR3aa: CASRLGGFAYEQYF
j_gene: TRBJ2-7
d_gene: .
v_gene: TRBV11-2
len: 14
abundance: .

CDR3nt: TGTGCCAGTAAGAGACAGGGGTCCTACGAGCAGTACTTC
CDR3aa: CASKRQGSYEQYF
j_gene: TRBJ2-7
d_gene: TRBD1
v_gene: TRBV12-3/TRBV12-4
len: 13
abundance: .

CDR3nt: TGTGCCAGCAGCTCGGACTCACTCGGGGGAGATACGCAGTATTTT
CDR3aa: CASSSDSLGGDTQYF
j_gene: TRBJ2-3
d_gene: .
v_gene: TRBV5-6
len: 15
abundance: few

CDR3nt: TGTGCCAGCAGATCAATAGGGGGCACTGAAGCTTTCTTT
CDR3aa: CASRSIGGTEAFF
j_gene: TRBJ1-1
d_gene: .
v_gene: TRBV6-5
len: 13
abundance: many

CDR3nt: TGTGCCACCAGCAGAGACCCTGGACAGATCGGCGGGAGCTCCTACGAGCAGTACTTC
CDR3aa: CATSRDPGQIGGSSYEQYF
j_gene: TRBJ2-7
d_gene: .
v_gene: TRBV15
len: 19
abundance: .

CDR3nt: TGCGCCAGCAGCCAAAGGACTAGCGGGAGTATGTCAGATACGCAGTATTTT
CDR3aa: CASSQRTSGSMSDTQYF
j_gene: TRBJ2-3
d_gene: TRBD2
v_gene: TRBV4-3
len: 17
abundance: few

CDR3nt: TGTGCCAGCAGCTTAGACCCTAGCGGGAGAATCGCGCAGTTCTTC
CDR3aa: CASSLDPSGRIAQFF
j_gene: TRBJ2-1
d_gene: TRBD2
v_gene: TRBV7-2
len: 15
abundance: many

CDR3nt: TGTGCCAGCACCTTTGGCGGGAGCGACTCCTACAATGAGCAGTTCTTC
CDR3aa: CASTFGGSDSYNEQFF
j_gene: TRBJ2-1
d_gene: TRBD2
v_gene: TRBV12-3/TRBV12-4
len: 16
abundance: few

CDR3nt: TGCAGCGGAAGCCGGGCTAGCGGCACCGGGGAGCTGTTTTTT
CDR3aa: CSGSRASGTGELFF
j_gene: TRBJ2-2
d_gene: TRBD2
v_gene: TRBV29-1
len: 14
abundance: many

CDR3nt: TGTGCCACCCGGACAGGGGCCTCCTACGAGCAGTACTTC
CDR3aa: CATRTGASYEQYF
j_gene: TRBJ2-7
d_gene: TRBD1
v_gene: TRBV27
len: 13
abundance: .

CDR3nt: TGTGCCAGCAGCTCGACCGACAGGGGAGGAGATACGCAGTATTTT
CDR3aa: CASSSTDRGGDTQYF
j_gene: TRBJ2-3
d_gene: TRBD1
v_gene: TRBV7-9
len: 15
abundance: many

CDR3nt: TGCAGTGCTAGAGATGGGTGGCGGGAAGTGGCAGATACGCAGTATTTT
CDR3aa: CSARDGWREVADTQYF
j_gene: TRBJ2-3
d_gene: .
v_gene: TRBV20-1
len: 16
abundance: few

CDR3nt: TGTGCCAGCAGCTTTGGGACCGGGAGGGCCGAGCAGTACTTC
CDR3aa: CASSFGTGRAEQYF
j_gene: TRBJ2-7
d_gene: TRBD2
v_gene: TRBV5-4
len: 14
abundance: few

CDR3nt: TGCAGTGCTAGTCCTGGCAATCAGCCCCAGCATTTT
CDR3aa: CSASPGNQPQHF
j_gene: TRBJ1-5
d_gene: .
v_gene: TRBV20-1
len: 12
abundance: few

CDR3nt: TGCAGCGTTTCGGGCCCTAGCTCCTACGAGCAGTACTTC
CDR3aa: CSVSGPSSYEQYF
j_gene: TRBJ2-7
d_gene: .
v_gene: TRBV29-1
len: 13
abundance: .